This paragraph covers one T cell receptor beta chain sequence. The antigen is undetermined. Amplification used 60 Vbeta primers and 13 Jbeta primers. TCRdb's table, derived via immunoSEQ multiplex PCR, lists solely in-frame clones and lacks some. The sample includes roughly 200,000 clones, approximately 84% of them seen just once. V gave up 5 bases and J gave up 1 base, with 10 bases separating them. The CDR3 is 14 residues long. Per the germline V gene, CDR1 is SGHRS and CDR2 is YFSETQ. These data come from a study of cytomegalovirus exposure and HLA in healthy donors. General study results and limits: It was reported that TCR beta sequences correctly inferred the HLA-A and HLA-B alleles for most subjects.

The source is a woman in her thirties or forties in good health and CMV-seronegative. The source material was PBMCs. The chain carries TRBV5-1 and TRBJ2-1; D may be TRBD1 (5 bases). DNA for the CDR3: TGCGCCAGCAGTTTGCGACAGTCCTACAATGAGCAGTTCTTC. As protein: CASSLRQSYNEQFF.